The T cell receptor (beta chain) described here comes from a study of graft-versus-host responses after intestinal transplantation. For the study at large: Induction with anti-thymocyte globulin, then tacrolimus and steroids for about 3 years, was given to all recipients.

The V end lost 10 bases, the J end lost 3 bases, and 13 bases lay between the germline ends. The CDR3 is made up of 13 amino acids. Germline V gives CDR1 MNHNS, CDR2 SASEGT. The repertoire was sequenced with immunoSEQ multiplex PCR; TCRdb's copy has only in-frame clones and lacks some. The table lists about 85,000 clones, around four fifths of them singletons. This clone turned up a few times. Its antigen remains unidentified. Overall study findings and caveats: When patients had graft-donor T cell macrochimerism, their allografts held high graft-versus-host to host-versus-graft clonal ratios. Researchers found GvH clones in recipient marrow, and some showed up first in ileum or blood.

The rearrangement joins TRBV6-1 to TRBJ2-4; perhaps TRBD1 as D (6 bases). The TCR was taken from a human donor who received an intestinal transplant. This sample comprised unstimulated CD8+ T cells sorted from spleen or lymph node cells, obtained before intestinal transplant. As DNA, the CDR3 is TGTGCCACCCCAGGGGTGGGCAAAAACATTCAGTACTTC. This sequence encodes CATPGVGKNIQYF.